Following are 19 T cell receptor beta chains from one sample sequenced in a study of shared clonotypes between healthy human individuals. The table came from immunoSEQ multiplex PCR; TCRdb's copy has only in-frame clones and leaves some out. In the table there are over 150,000 clones, approximately 61% of which are singletons. Specimen: memory CD4+ T cells sorted from blood. Indicated subset: CD45RA-negative fraction. These receptors all stem from a man aged 25 to 40 in good health.

This clone has a count of ten or more. The chain carries TRBV7-9 and TRBJ2-4, with unresolved D. V was cut by 5 bases and J by 11 bases, with 13 bases left in between. The CDR3 loop spans 12 amino acids. Per the germline V gene, CDR1 is SEHNR and CDR2 is FQNEAQ (reference sequence). The CDR3 region is CASSPNNGVQYF. CDR3 nucleotides: TGTGCCAGCAGCCCAAACAACGGCGTTCAGTACTTC.

J is TRBJ1-2 and V is TRBV28; a possible D gene is TRBD1 (6 bases). This CDR3 region has 14 residues. Germline-derived CDR1 and CDR2 are MDHEN and SYDVKM. V was cut by 5 bases and J by 4 bases, with 14 bases left in between. CDR3 loop: CASSPQGLGYGYTF. As DNA, the CDR3 is TGTGCCAGCAGTCCACAGGGATTGGGCTATGGCTACACCTTC.

The chain is built from TRBV7-2 and TRBJ2-1; 9 bases agree with TRBD2. The CDR3 is 15 amino acids. From germline, CDR1 is SGHTA and CDR2 FQGNSA. Trimming removed 5 bases from V and 4 bases from J; junction bases left unmatched: 6. In DNA form, the CDR3 reads TGTGCCAGCAGCCCCCTAGCGGGACGTTACAATGAGCAGTTCTTC. Its protein is CASSPLAGRYNEQFF.

The gene calls are TRBV28 and TRBJ1-5, with a possible D match to TRBD1 (6 bases). This CDR3 comprises 15 residues. V was shortened by 4 bases and J by 5 bases, with 15 bases between the two germline ends. The V gene's germline CDR1 is MDHEN and CDR2 SYDVKM. The chain's CDR3 is CASSSPGVMDQPQHF. For the CDR3, the DNA is TGTGCCAGCAGTTCGCCAGGGGTGATGGATCAGCCCCAGCATTTT.

J is TRBJ2-1 and V is TRBV18, with 11 positions matching TRBD1. This CDR3 is built from 16 residues. The V gene end was trimmed by 3 bases and the J gene end by 7 bases; junction bases not matched to a gene: 8. CDR1 is KGHSH, CDR2 LQKENI, per germline. The CDR3 region is CASSPRTGGAGNEQFF. In DNA form, the CDR3 reads TGTGCCAGCTCACCCCGGACAGGGGGCGCAGGGAATGAGCAGTTCTTC.

This clone turned up a few times. V is TRBV5-4 and J is TRBJ2-5, with 9 bases matching TRBD1. The CDR3 is 15 residues long. The V segment lost 4 bases and the J segment 5 bases; nucleotides outside the gene matches: 9. Germline CDR1 reads SGHNT; CDR2 reads YYREEE (reference sequence). As DNA, the CDR3 is TGTGCCAGCAGCGACCGGGACAGGGTGTGGGAGACCCAGTACTTC. The encoded protein is CASSDRDRVWETQYF.

This clone was seen a handful of times. The CDR3 bases are TGTGCCAGCAGTTCCTTGGACGAGCAGTACTTC. It is translated as CASSSLDEQYF. The rearrangement uses TRBV28 and TRBJ2-7; no clear D gene. This CDR3 comprises 11 residues. Per the germline V gene, CDR1 is MDHEN and CDR2 is SYDVKM. V shed 4 bases and J shed 5 bases, with 6 bases lying between them.

CDR3 sequence reads: CASSLGRDTSTDTQYF. The CDR3 DNA reads TGTGCCAGCAGCTTGGGACGGGATACTAGCACAGATACGCAGTATTTT. The rearrangement joins TRBV5-6 to TRBJ2-3; tentatively, D is TRBD2 (5 bases). The germline V and J ends were trimmed by 0 bases and 0 bases, with 11 bases remaining between them. The germline V gene encodes CDR1 SGHDT and CDR2 YYEEEE. The CDR3 has 16 amino acids.

This rearrangement joins TRBV5-1 to TRBJ2-6; no firm D call. The CDR3 contains 14 residues. V was trimmed by 4 bases and J by 2 bases, leaving 7 bases between them. The germline gives CDR1 SGHRS, CDR2 YFSETQ. This CDR3 is CASSPRAGANVLTF. In DNA, the CDR3 is TGCGCCAGCAGCCCGCGAGCTGGGGCCAACGTCCTGACTTTC.

This sequence joins TRBV5-6 and TRBJ2-7, with TRBD1 matching over 7 bases. J lost 3 bases, V lost 3 bases, and 12 bases had no gene match. Germline V lookup: CDR1 SGHDT, CDR2 YYEEEE. The CDR3 sequence is 16 residues long. The DNA for the CDR3 is TGTGCCAGCAGCTCAAAACACAGGGGTGGTGTCTACGAGCAGTACTTC. Translating it yields CASSSKHRGGVYEQYF.

The rearrangement uses TRBV11-2 and TRBJ2-7; D is undetermined. The CDR3 loop spans 14 amino acids. CDR1 is SGHAT, CDR2 FQNNGV, per germline. V was pared by 1 base and J by 1 base, with 8 bases between. The CDR3 coding sequence is TGTGCCAGCAGCTTAGGCGGAACTTCCTACGAGCAGTACTTC. This gives the protein CASSLGGTSYEQYF.

A few counts support this clone. The chain employs TRBV10-3 and TRBJ2-3; D unclear. V shed 4 bases and J shed 1 base, with 12 bases lying between them. The CDR3 consists of 15 residues. The germline gives CDR1 ENHRY, CDR2 SYGVKD. CDR3 nucleotides: TGTGCCATCAGTGTGTCCCTCGGTCGCACAGATACGCAGTATTTT. Translating it yields CAISVSLGRTDTQYF.

The rearrangement links TRBV6-5 to TRBJ1-5; possibly TRBD1 for D (6 bases). The CDR3 has 15 residues. Germline V lookup: CDR1 MNHEY, CDR2 SVGAGI. Trimming removed 4 bases at V and 0 bases at J, with 10 bases between. Here the CDR3 reads CASSSTGYSNQPQHF. CDR3 nucleotide sequence: TGTGCCAGCAGTTCTACAGGGTATAGCAATCAGCCCCAGCATTTT.

This rearrangement joins TRBV11-2 to TRBJ2-2, with TRBD1 matching 8 bases. Germline CDR1 reads SGHAT; CDR2 reads FQNNGV. This CDR3 region has 17 residues. Trimming cost V 3 bases and J 3 bases; bases outside gene matches: 9. The CDR3 reads CASSFLWGQVDTGELFF. CDR3 sequence (DNA): TGTGCCAGCAGCTTCTTGTGGGGACAGGTGGACACCGGGGAGCTGTTTTTT.

In DNA, the CDR3 is TGTGCCAGCACTTTAGGACCATCCTACGAGCAGTACTTC. Translation gives CASTLGPSYEQYF. The chain combines TRBV6-1 with TRBJ2-7; D gene uncertain. CDR1 and CDR2 from the germline V gene are MNHNS and SASEGT. This CDR3 spans 13 amino acids. Trimming removed 7 bases from V and 1 base from J, with 11 bases in between.

The J gene is TRBJ1-3, the V gene TRBV7-8, with D unresolved. CDR1 is SGHVS, CDR2 FQNEAQ, per germline. The CDR3 loop spans 17 amino acids. V was cut by 1 base and J by 0 bases, with 13 bases left in between. CDR3 in DNA: TGTGCCAGCAGCTTAGGACCGACAACCTCCTCTGGAAACACCATATATTTT. Residues: CASSLGPTTSSGNTIYF.

This chain uses TRBV15 with TRBJ1-2, with no clear D. This CDR3 is built from 14 residues. V shed 0 bases and J shed 0 bases, with 5 bases lying between them. Germline values: CDR1 LNHNV, CDR2 YYDKDF (reference sequence). CDR3 residues: CATSREVTNYGYTF. As DNA, the CDR3 is TGTGCCACCAGCAGAGAAGTAACTAACTATGGCTACACCTTC.

This clone was seen just once. This rearrangement joins TRBV28 to TRBJ2-7; 8 positions agree with TRBD2. The CDR3 has 13 amino acids. Germline assignment: CDR1 MDHEN and CDR2 SYDVKM. Trimming at V came to 6 bases and at J to 5 bases, leaving 6 bases not matched to a gene. The DNA for the CDR3 is TGTGCCAGCAGGTCGGGGGGGCTGGACGAGCAGTACTTC. It translates to CASRSGGLDEQYF. Based on the CDR3 plus reference TRBV28 and TRBJ2-7, the full variable domain is DVKVTQSSRYLVKRTGEKVFLECVQDMDHENMFWYRQDPGLGLRLIYFSYDVKMKEKGDIPEGYSVSREKKERFSLILESASTNQTSMYLCASRSGGLDEQYFGPGTRLTVT.

CDR3 sequence (DNA): TGCGCCAGCAGCTTGGGGGACAGGGGTATTTTATCTGAAGCTTTCTTT. It translates to CASSLGDRGILSEAFF. The chain recombines TRBV5-1 with TRBJ1-1, with 10 bases aligning to TRBD1. There are 16 residues in the CDR3. The V gene end was trimmed by 0 bases and the J gene end by 6 bases; junction bases not matched to a gene: 8. CDR1 is SGHRS, CDR2 YFSETQ, per germline.